This paragraph covers one TCR beta chain sequence. Its antigen remains unknown. Two nested PCRs, of approximately 16 and 9 cycles, processed TCRalpha and TCRbeta cDNA. TCRdb reworked the 5' RACE reads into one entry per CDR3 protein, no DNA. The ten most abundant clones cover around 1.5% of a sample with around 200,000 distinct CDR3 sequences. This specimen comes from a study of monozygotic twins with inflammatory bowel disease. Points from the study as a whole: IBD patients displayed reduced TCRbeta diversity (inverse Simpson) when set against healthy co-twins.

CDR1 is SGHRS and CDR2 is YFSETQ in the germline V gene. This CDR3 region has 15 residues. What was sequenced was blood. The chain carries TRBV5-1 and TRBJ2-1. The receptor comes from a human donor with ulcerative colitis or Crohn's disease, or a healthy co-twin of an affected twin (not recorded which). The CDR3 spells CASSLRWQNYNEQFF. The full variable domain, in which reference TRBV5-1 and TRBJ2-1 provide the parts outside the CDR3, is KAGVTQTPRYLIKTRGQQVTLSCSPISGHRSVSWYQQTPGQGLQFLFEYFSETQRNKGNFPGRFSGRQFSNSRSEMNVSTLELGDSALYLCASSLRWQNYNEQFFGPGTRLTVL.